This T cell receptor beta chain comes out of a study of blood T cell repertoires in COVID-19. Study-level background: Donors in the United States, Italy and Spain gave samples during acute or convalescent COVID-19. The analysed material was cDNA or gDNA that came from T cells, B-cell-depleted T cells, or PBMCs.

Methods used by the authors: Amplified reference gene primers provided the basis for estimating nucleated cell counts. Some clones are missing from TCRdb's copy, which holds only in-frame ones; the method was immunoSEQ multiplex PCR. V and J calls and clone size are copied from that table; D and trimming were computed from the DNA. Among about 200,000 clones listed, around 87% were seen once. The receptor comes from a man between 60 and 70 years old with acute or convalescent COVID-19. The sequenced sample consisted of peripheral blood.

The CDR3 protein is CASRVEGGGPGLHF. Written as DNA, the CDR3 is TGTGCCAGCAGGGTGGAGGGCGGTGGTCCCGGCCTCCACTTT. V usage is TRBV6-5 and J usage is TRBJ1-6; no clear D. Germline loops: CDR1 MNHEY, CDR2 SVGAGI. This CDR3 contains 14 residues. Trimming left V 6 bases short and J 15 bases short, with 21 bases between.